The 9 T cell receptor beta chains in this list originate from one sample, sequenced in a study of blood T cell repertoires in COVID-19. Only in-frame clones appear in the TCRdb table, and some are missing; sequencing was by immunoSEQ multiplex PCR. The sample carries 60,000 to 75,000 clones, approximately 90% recorded once. Sequenced: peripheral blood. These receptor sequences come from a human donor in a cohort sampled during active COVID-19.

The chain joins TRBV5-1 to TRBJ2-4, with 7 bases lining up with TRBD2. Germline values: CDR1 SGHRS, CDR2 YFSETQ. V was pared by 3 bases and J by 7 bases, with 7 bases of the junction left unmatched. CDR3 length: 14 amino acids. The CDR3 loop is CASSSTGGNNIQYF. The CDR3 region has the DNA TGCGCCAGCAGCTCTACCGGGGGGAACAACATTCAGTACTTC.

The rearrangement links TRBV7-9 to TRBJ2-1; 8 bases fit TRBD2. CDR3 size: 15 residues. Germline trimming cut 2 bases from V and 8 bases from J; bases unmatched to any gene: 8. The germline CDR1 and CDR2 sequences are SEHNR and FQNEAQ (reference sequence). The CDR3 DNA reads TGTGCCAGCAGCTTATTGGGGCGGGAGGCCGATGAGCAGTTCTTC. Translating it yields CASSLLGREADEQFF.

The gene calls are TRBV11-1 and TRBJ2-3, with 12 bases lining up with TRBD2. This CDR3 contains 16 residues. From germline, CDR1 is SGHAT and CDR2 FQDESV (reference sequence). Trimming removed 3 bases from V and 3 bases from J; junction bases left unmatched: 4. This chain's CDR3 is CASSLAGTSGTDTQYF. CDR3 nucleotides: TGTGCCAGCAGCTTGGCCGGGACTAGCGGGACAGATACGCAGTATTTT.

The chain joins TRBV14 to TRBJ2-3, with 8 bases identical to TRBD2. This CDR3 comprises 17 residues. V lost 2 bases to trimming and J lost 1 base; unmatched junction nucleotides: 8. Germline CDR1 reads SGHDN; CDR2 reads FVKESK. The CDR3 is CASSQIQAGAGTDTQYF. CDR3 nucleotide sequence: TGTGCCAGCAGCCAAATTCAAGCGGGAGCGGGCACAGATACGCAGTATTTT. Full variable domain (remainder filled in from reference TRBV14 and TRBJ2-3): EAGVTQFPSHSVIEKGQTVTLRCDPISGHDNLYWYRRVMGKEIKFLLHFVKESKQDESGMPNNRFLAERTGGTYSTLKVQPAELEDSGVYFCASSQIQAGAGTDTQYFGPGTRLTVL.

The rearrangement joins TRBV6-5 to TRBJ1-2; D perhaps matches TRBD1 (6 bases). The CDR3 covers 13 residues. CDR1 is MNHEY and CDR2 is SVGAGI in the germline V gene. V gave up 2 bases and J gave up 6 bases, with 10 bases separating them. CDR3 residues: CASSYGAGDGYTF. The CDR3 nucleotides are TGTGCCAGCAGTTACGGGGCAGGGGATGGCTACACCTTC.

The rearrangement uses TRBV6-6 and TRBJ2-5; 7 bases line up with TRBD1. Germline loops: CDR1 MNHNY, CDR2 SVGAGI (reference sequence). The junction had 2 bases not matched to a gene; V was cut back by 0 bases and J by 1 base. The CDR3 is 15 amino acids. Here the CDR3 reads CASSYSRDSQETQYF. Here the CDR3 DNA reads TGTGCCAGCAGTTACTCCCGGGACAGCCAAGAGACCCAGTACTTC.

The CDR3 sequence: CASSLGQGTYEQYF. In DNA, the CDR3 is TGTGCCAGCAGTTTGGGGCAGGGGACCTACGAGCAGTACTTC. The chain combines TRBV28 with TRBJ2-7; D might be TRBD1 (6 bases). Germline assignment: CDR1 MDHEN and CDR2 SYDVKM. The CDR3 contains 14 residues. Trimming stripped 3 bases from V and 2 bases from J, with 11 bases between.

The chain uses TRBV5-8 and TRBJ2-5, with 13 bases matching TRBD2. The CDR3 sequence is 17 residues long. V was pared by 0 bases and J by 4 bases, with 6 bases of the junction left unmatched. Per the germline V gene, CDR1 is SGHTS and CDR2 is YDEGEE. The CDR3 DNA follows: TGTGCCAGCAGCTTGGGGGGGACTAGCGGGATGGGAGAGACCCAGTACTTC. Amino acid sequence: CASSLGGTSGMGETQYF.

The genes are TRBV6-1 and TRBJ1-3, with 9 bases identical to TRBD1. V lost 4 bases, J lost 2 bases, and 6 bases stayed unmatched. The CDR3 covers 16 residues. CDR1 is MNHNS and CDR2 is SASEGT in the germline V gene. The CDR3 DNA reads as TGTGCCAGCAGTGGGGACAGGGAATCGACTGGAAACACCATATATTTT. Protein sequence: CASSGDRESTGNTIYF.